Below are 23 T cell receptor beta chains sequenced from a single sample in a study of OX40 agonist ivuxolimab in advanced cancers. Profiling relied on immunoSEQ multiplex PCR, and the TCRdb table lists in-frame clones only, not all of them. The table shows 12,000 to 15,000 clones, with over 70% occurring only once. Sequencing was performed on CD4+ or CD8+ T cells sorted from blood, taken in a trial of the OX40 agonist ivuxolimab. The receptor set was obtained from an adult with an advanced solid tumor such as melanoma, head and neck, liver or kidney cancer.

J is TRBJ1-1 and V is TRBV6-1; D gene unclear. V was shortened by 3 bases and J by 2 bases, with 10 bases between the two germline ends. CDR1 MNHNS and CDR2 SASEGT come from the germline V gene. The CDR3 loop spans 14 amino acids. The CDR3 DNA is TGTGCCAGCAGTGATTGGCTGGGCAACACTGAAGCTTTCTTT. Translating it yields CASSDWLGNTEAFF.

The rearrangement uses TRBV13 and TRBJ2-1, with TRBD1 as a possible D gene (6 bases). The germline V gene has CDR1 PRHDT and CDR2 FYEKMQ (reference sequence). Trimming stripped 1 base from V and 2 bases from J, with 9 bases between. There are 15 residues in the CDR3. The CDR3 sequence is CASSLDRVAYNEQFF. The CDR3 nucleotides are TGTGCCAGCAGCTTAGACAGGGTGGCCTACAATGAGCAGTTCTTC.

This chain uses TRBV14 with TRBJ2-7; the D is unclear. The CDR3 spans 15 residues. CDR1 SGHDN and CDR2 FVKESK come from the germline V gene. The V and J ends lost 0 bases and 0 bases respectively, with 9 bases between them. CDR3 DNA: TGTGCCAGCAGCCAAGATTACGGATACTCCTACGAGCAGTACTTC. Translated: CASSQDYGYSYEQYF.

The rearrangement uses TRBV4-1 and TRBJ2-7; 8 nucleotides line up with TRBD2. The CDR3 is made up of 15 amino acids. Germline values: CDR1 MGHRA, CDR2 YSYEKL. Losses at the gene ends were 0 bases for V and 3 bases for J; bases not matched to a gene: 4. For the CDR3, the DNA is TGCGCCAGCAGCCAAGATCCGCTAGCGGGCTACGAGCAGTACTTC. It translates to CASSQDPLAGYEQYF.

This clone is labeled medium-sized (0.01 to 0.1%). This chain links TRBV7-9 with TRBJ2-4; D uncertain. With 2 bases removed from V and 6 bases from J, the gap between germline ends came to 5 bases. The CDR3 has 12 amino acids. From germline, CDR1 is SEHNR and CDR2 FQNEAQ (reference sequence). The CDR3 loop reads CASSLQANIQYF. The CDR3 bases are TGTGCCAGCAGCTTACAGGCAAACATTCAGTACTTC.

This chain uses TRBV7-9 with TRBJ1-1; perhaps TRBD1 as D (5 bases). Per the germline V gene, CDR1 is SEHNR and CDR2 is FQNEAQ (reference sequence). Trimming took 7 bases from V and 0 from J, leaving 18 bases between them. The CDR3 covers 16 residues. CDR3 in amino acids: CASIGADPHLNTEAFF. The CDR3, as DNA: TGTGCCAGCATTGGGGCTGATCCGCACCTGAACACTGAAGCTTTCTTT.

This clone was counted only a few times. One junction end disagrees with the germline gene, perhaps due to a read error. The chain joins TRBV7-2 to TRBJ2-7; TRBD2 aligns across 7 bases. This CDR3 comprises 11 residues. Per the germline V gene, CDR1 is SGHTA and CDR2 is FQGNSA. CDR3 loop: CASSLVEGRDF. The CDR3 coding sequence is TGTGCCAGCAGCTTAGTAGAGGGGAGGGACTTC.

The chain recombines TRBV27 with TRBJ1-1; D not resolved. V gave up 2 bases and J gave up 1 base, with 8 bases separating them. Germline CDR1 reads MNHEY; CDR2 reads SMNVEV (reference sequence). The CDR3 is 14 residues long. The DNA of the CDR3 is TGTGCCAGCAGTTTAAATGGGCCGAACACTGAAGCTTTCTTT. Residues: CASSLNGPNTEAFF.

V and J are TRBV14 and TRBJ2-3, with unresolved D. V gave up 5 bases and J gave up 4 bases, with 16 bases separating them. CDR1 and CDR2 from the germline V gene are SGHDN and FVKESK. The CDR3 consists of 15 residues. CDR3 sequence (DNA): TGTGCCAGCAGCTACTTCCCCAACGGCGCAGATACGCAGTATTTT. Translation gives CASSYFPNGADTQYF.

This clone was detected a few times. The chain couples TRBV4-1 to TRBJ1-1; D uncertain. Germline V lookup: CDR1 MGHRA, CDR2 YSYEKL. V was pared by 6 bases and J by 2 bases, with 13 bases between. The CDR3 covers 14 residues. The CDR3 here is CASRRSGGNTEAFF. CDR3 nucleotides: TGCGCCAGCAGACGAAGCGGAGGCAACACTGAAGCTTTCTTT.

The V and J genes are TRBV9 and TRBJ2-5, with 11 positions matching TRBD2. The junction had 9 bases not matched to a gene; V was cut back by 3 bases and J by 8 bases. Germline V lookup: CDR1 SGDLS, CDR2 YYNGEE. CDR3 length: 15 residues. CDR3 nucleotides: TGTGCCAGCAGCGCCCCTTCGACTAGCGGGGCAACCCAGTACTTC. Translated: CASSAPSTSGATQYF.

This clone was seen only a few times. The V call is TRBV11-2, the J call TRBJ2-5, with D perhaps TRBD1 (6 bases). CDR3 length equals 15 residues. The germline V gene has CDR1 SGHAT and CDR2 FQNNGV. The V end lost 3 bases, the J end lost 5 bases, and 16 bases lay between the germline ends. CDR3 sequence: CASSLGAGARETQYF. For the CDR3, the DNA is TGTGCCAGCAGCTTGGGGGCAGGGGCCAGGGAGACCCAGTACTTC.

V usage is TRBV28 and J usage is TRBJ2-2; no definite D call. V was clipped by 6 bases and J by 7 bases, with 6 bases between them. Germline CDR1 is MDHEN and CDR2 is SYDVKM. This CDR3 region has 11 residues. The CDR3 DNA is TGTGCCAGCAGCCCCCACGGGGAGCTGTTTTTT. Encoded protein: CASSPHGELFF.

This chain links TRBV28 with TRBJ1-1; TRBD1 matches 7 bases. Germline CDR1 is MDHEN and CDR2 is SYDVKM. CDR3 length equals 15 residues. V trimming: 9 bases; J trimming: 0 bases; junction bases outside the gene matches: 10. The CDR3: CASNPGGTMNTEAFF. CDR3 nucleotides: TGTGCCAGTAACCCAGGGGGTACTATGAACACTGAAGCTTTCTTT.

The CDR3 coding sequence is TGTGCCAGTAGTGTCACAGGGGGTTACCCCTACGAGCAGTACTTC. It specifies CASSVTGGYPYEQYF. This rearrangement joins TRBV19 to TRBJ2-7; 8 bases agree with TRBD1. The CDR3 length is 15 residues. In germline, CDR1 is LNHDA, CDR2 SQIVND (reference sequence). V gave up 5 bases and J gave up 2 bases; unmatched junction bases: 8.

This clone was counted only a few times. This chain joins TRBV4-3 and TRBJ2-5, with 7 positions matching TRBD2. The germline CDR1 and CDR2 sequences are LGHNA and YSLEER. After removal of 0 bases from V and 5 bases from J, the junction contained 6 bases not matched to a gene. CDR3 length equals 15 residues. The CDR3 protein is CASSQDNGGGETQYF. CDR3 bases: TGCGCCAGCAGCCAAGATAACGGGGGAGGGGAGACCCAGTACTTC.

The rearrangement links TRBV19 to TRBJ2-1; TRBD2 might be the D (5 bases). The CDR3 sequence is 13 residues long. CDR1 is LNHDA and CDR2 is SQIVND in the germline V gene (reference sequence). V lost 3 bases to trimming and J lost 8 bases, with 11 bases between them. This chain's CDR3 is CASSIGEGDEQFF. The CDR3, as DNA: TGTGCCAGTAGTATCGGAGAGGGCGATGAGCAGTTCTTC.

The chain uses TRBV13 and TRBJ2-7, with D unclear. The V gene lost 1 base and the J gene lost 2 bases, with 3 bases spanning the gap. The CDR3 has 12 amino acids. In germline, CDR1 is PRHDT, CDR2 FYEKMQ (reference sequence). The CDR3 is CASSLEAYEQYF. Here the CDR3 DNA reads TGTGCCAGCAGCTTAGAAGCCTACGAGCAGTACTTC.

CDR3 DNA sequence: TGTGCCAGCAGCTGGCTAGCGTCTACCTACGAGCAGTACTTC. Its protein product is CASSWLASTYEQYF. J is TRBJ2-7 and V is TRBV5-8, with D possibly matching TRBD2 (6 bases). Looked up from germline, CDR1 is SGHTS and CDR2 is YDEGEE. CDR3 length: 14 amino acids. Trimming shortened V by 3 bases and J by 2 bases, and 12 bases separated the two germline ends.

The gene calls are TRBV4-3 and TRBJ2-7, with 7 bases identical to TRBD1. Germline CDR1 LGHNA, CDR2 YSLEER. V trimming: 0 bases; J trimming: 7 bases; junction bases outside the gene matches: 9. This CDR3 contains 15 residues. The CDR3 DNA follows: TGCGCCAGCAGCCAAGACACGTCACAGGGGTGGGAGCAGTACTTC. Its protein product is CASSQDTSQGWEQYF.

The chain recombines TRBV11-3 with TRBJ2-2; the match to TRBD1 covers 7 bases. Trimming at V came to 6 bases and at J to 5 bases, leaving 6 bases not matched to a gene. Germline CDR1 and CDR2: SGHNT and YENEEA. CDR3 length: 14 residues. The CDR3 sequence: CASSQTGTTGELFF. DNA for the CDR3: TGTGCCAGCAGTCAGACAGGGACGACCGGGGAGCTGTTTTTT.

The chain uses TRBV27 and TRBJ2-7; 8 bases are shared with TRBD2. The CDR3 runs 15 residues. The ends lost 0 bases at V and 6 bases at J; junction bases unmatched: 7. Germline V gene lookup returns CDR1 MNHEY and CDR2 SMNVEV (reference sequence). The CDR3 protein is CASSLSEGAGGEQYF. CDR3 DNA sequence: TGTGCCAGCAGTTTATCCGAGGGCGCGGGAGGCGAGCAGTACTTC.

The chain joins TRBV4-1 to TRBJ1-1; no firm D call. CDR1 is MGHRA and CDR2 is YSYEKL in the germline V gene. Trimming took off 3 bases at V and 0 bases at J, with 11 bases between the two ends. This CDR3 is built from 15 residues. The CDR3 reads CASSQVHYMNTEAFF. The CDR3, as DNA: TGCGCCAGCAGCCAGGTCCATTACATGAACACTGAAGCTTTCTTT.